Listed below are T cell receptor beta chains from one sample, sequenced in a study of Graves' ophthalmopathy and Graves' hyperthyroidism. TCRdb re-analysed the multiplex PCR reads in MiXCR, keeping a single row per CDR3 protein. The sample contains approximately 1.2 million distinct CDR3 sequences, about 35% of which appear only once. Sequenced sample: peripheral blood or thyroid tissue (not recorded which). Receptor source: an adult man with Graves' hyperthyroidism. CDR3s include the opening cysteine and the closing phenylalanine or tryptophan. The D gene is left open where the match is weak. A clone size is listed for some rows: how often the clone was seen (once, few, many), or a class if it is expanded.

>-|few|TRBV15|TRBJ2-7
CATSRDRAGANPSSYEQYF
TGTGCCACCAGCAGAGATCGCGCAGGGGCCAACCCTAGCTCCTACGAGCAGTACTTC
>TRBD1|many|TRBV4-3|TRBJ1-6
CASSQGQGLESPLHF
TGCGCCAGCAGCCAAGGACAGGGTTTGGAATCACCCCTCCACTTT
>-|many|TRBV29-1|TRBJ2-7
CSVAVRGYEQYF
TGCAGCGTTGCGGTCAGGGGCTACGAGCAGTACTTC
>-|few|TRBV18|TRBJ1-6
CASSPPGGTSPLHF
TGTGCCAGCTCACCACCGGGGGGGACTTCACCCCTCCACTTT
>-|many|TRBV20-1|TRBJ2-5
CSARVQGRGETQYF
TGCAGTGCTAGAGTCCAAGGGCGTGGGGAGACCCAGTACTTC
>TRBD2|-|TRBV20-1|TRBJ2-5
CSARSGTSGMRTQYF
TGCAGTGCCCGGAGTGGGACTAGCGGGATGAGGACCCAGTACTTC
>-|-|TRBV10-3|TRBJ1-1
CAIRANTGDTTYTEAFF
TGTGCCATCAGGGCGAACACCGGGGACACTACCTACACTGAAGCTTTCTTT
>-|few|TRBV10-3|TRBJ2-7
CASSYSLAEEGGSYEQYF
TGTGCCAGCAGTTACTCGTTGGCAGAGGAAGGTGGATCCTACGAGCAGTACTTC
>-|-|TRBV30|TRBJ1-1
CAWSPGVEAFF
TGTGCCTGGAGCCCCGGGGTCGAAGCTTTCTTT
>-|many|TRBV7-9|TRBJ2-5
CASSRTQETQYF
TGTGCCAGCAGCAGGACACAAGAGACCCAGTACTTC
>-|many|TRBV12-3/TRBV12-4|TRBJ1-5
CASSLAGASNQPQHF
TGTGCCAGCAGCTTGGCCGGGGCCAGCAATCAGCCCCAGCATTTT
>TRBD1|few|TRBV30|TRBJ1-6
CAWDSQGAVPLHF
TGTGCCTGGGACTCCCAGGGGGCGGTACCCCTCCACTTT
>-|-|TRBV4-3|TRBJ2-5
CASSQEGGGVWRETQYF
TGCGCCAGCAGCCAAGAAGGCGGTGGGGTTTGGCGGGAGACCCAGTACTTC
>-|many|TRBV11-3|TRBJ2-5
CASSLMGGGETQYF
TGTGCCAGCAGCTTGATGGGGGGCGGGGAGACCCAGTACTTC
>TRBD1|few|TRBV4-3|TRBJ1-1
CASSPGTVDTEAFF
TGCGCCAGCAGCCCAGGGACAGTAGATACTGAAGCTTTCTTT
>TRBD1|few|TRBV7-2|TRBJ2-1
CASSSEQGAGGSVQFF
TGTGCCAGCAGTTCCGAACAGGGGGCCGGGGGATCCGTGCAGTTCTTC
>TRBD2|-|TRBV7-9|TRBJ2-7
CASSHLAESLYEQYF
TGTGCCAGCAGCCATCTAGCGGAGTCCCTCTACGAGCAGTACTTC
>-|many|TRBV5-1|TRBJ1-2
CASSLSPGFGGYTF
TGCGCCAGCAGCTTGAGTCCCGGTTTTGGCGGCTACACCTTC
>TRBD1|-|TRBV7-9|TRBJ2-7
CASSNGQGAVGTSYEQYF
TGTGCCAGCAGCAATGGACAGGGGGCGGTCGGGACCTCCTACGAGCAGTACTTC
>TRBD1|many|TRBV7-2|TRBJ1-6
CASSLETGVSPLHF
TGTGCCAGCAGCTTAGAAACAGGGGTTTCACCCCTCCACTTT
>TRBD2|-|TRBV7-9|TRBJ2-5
CASSLWQGGETQYF
TGTGCCAGCAGTTTATGGCAGGGAGGGGAGACCCAGTACTTC
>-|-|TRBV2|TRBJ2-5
CASSGGNDGQPQYF
TGTGCCAGCTCCGGCGGTAACGACGGGCAGCCCCAGTACTTC
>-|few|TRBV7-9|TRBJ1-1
CASSLASDPEAFF
TGTGCCAGCAGCTTAGCGTCGGACCCTGAAGCTTTCTTT
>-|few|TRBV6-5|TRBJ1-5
CASSYSDGQPQHF
TGTGCCAGCAGTTACTCCGACGGACAGCCCCAGCATTTT
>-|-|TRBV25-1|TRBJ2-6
CASSFGQLSGANVLTF
TGTGCCAGCAGCTTCGGACAGCTCTCTGGGGCCAACGTCCTGACTTTC
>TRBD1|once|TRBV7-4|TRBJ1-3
CAWSEGQLSGNTIYF
TGTGCCTGGAGTGAGGGACAGCTCTCTGGAAACACCATATATTTT
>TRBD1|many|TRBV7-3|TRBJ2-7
CASSRDRAGEQYF
TGTGCCAGCAGCCGGGACAGGGCGGGCGAGCAGTACTTC
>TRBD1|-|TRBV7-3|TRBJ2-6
CASSSYQGAGANVLTF
TGTGCCAGCAGCTCCTACCAGGGGGCCGGGGCCAACGTCCTGACTTTC
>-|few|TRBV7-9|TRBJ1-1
CASSPKVGYTEAFF
TGTGCCAGCAGCCCAAAGGTGGGATACACTGAAGCTTTCTTT